This is a list of T cell receptor beta chains from one sample in a study of T cell responses to AZD1222 COVID-19 vaccine. Profiling relied on immunoSEQ multiplex PCR, and the TCRdb table lists in-frame clones only, not all of them. The sample lists 150,000 or so clones; about 90% were seen once. Sequenced here: peripheral blood, sampled on day 0 of MenACWY control vaccination. Receptors originate from an adult in good health. Each CDR3 is given with its conserved first and last residue. A D gene is named only where the DNA matches it firmly. For some rows the clone size is stated as once, few or many, or as a class when expanded; others skip it.

J gene	V gene	D gene	clone size	CDR3 DNA	CDR3 protein
TRBJ2-1	TRBV6-1	NA	once	TGTGCCAGCAGTGCAAAGCTCCTAACAGGGCCTAACAATGAGCAGTTCTTC	CASSAKLLTGPNNEQFF
TRBJ1-2	TRBV29-1	NA	NA	TGCAGTGCCCGACTGCCTGAGGGGAACTATGGCTACACCTTC	CSARLPEGNYGYTF
TRBJ1-6	TRBV4-1	TRBD1	NA	TGCGCCAGCAGCCAAATGCCGGGACAGAAAAATTCACCCCTCCACTTT	CASSQMPGQKNSPLHF
TRBJ2-2	TRBV2	NA	NA	TGTGCCAGCAGTGAAGCGGCGGGAATCGGGGAGCTGTTTTTT	CASSEAAGIGELFF
TRBJ2-3	TRBV28	NA	NA	TGTGCCATTGAGGGACCCGTACTGGATACGCAGTATTTT	CAIEGPVLDTQYF
TRBJ2-1	TRBV19	TRBD2	NA	TGTGCCAGTAGTATCGGGACTAGCGGCTACAATGAGCAGTTCTTC	CASSIGTSGYNEQFF
TRBJ1-1	TRBV27	TRBD1	NA	TGTGCCAGCCGACAGGGTTGGAACACTGAAGCTTTCTTT	CASRQGWNTEAFF
TRBJ2-3	TRBV5-1	TRBD2	NA	TGCGCCAGCAGGGCTAGCGGAGATAGCCATACGCAGTATTTT	CASRASGDSHTQYF
TRBJ2-7	TRBV11-3	NA	NA	TGTGCCAGCAGCTTAGGGTCTGCTTGGGAGCTCGAGCAGTACTTC	CASSLGSAWELEQYF
TRBJ2-2	TRBV6-4	NA	NA	TGTGCCAGCAAATCGACACAGAACACCGGGGAGCTGTTTTTT	CASKSTQNTGELFF
TRBJ2-3	TRBV27	NA	NA	TGTGCCAGCAGTTTATTAGGTTGGACAGTTCCTAGCACAGATACGCAGTATTTT	CASSLLGWTVPSTDTQYF
TRBJ2-3	TRBV7-9	NA	NA	TGTGCCAGCAGCTACTATCCAGATACGCAGTATTTT	CASSYYPDTQYF
TRBJ2-7	TRBV5-1	NA	NA	TGCGGCAGCAGACCCAGTCGGGACTCTTACTACGAGCAGTACTTC	CGSRPSRDSYYEQYF
TRBJ2-7	TRBV2	NA	NA	TGTGCCAGCAGGGGGACTGGGGAGCAGTACTTC	CASRGTGEQYF
TRBJ1-2	TRBV6-5	TRBD1	NA	TGTGCCAGCACTCCGGGACAGGAGGTCTATGGCTACACCTTC	CASTPGQEVYGYTF
TRBJ1-2	TRBV2	NA	NA	TGTGCCAGCAGTGAAAGTTGGGTCAGGGAAGTATCCACCTTC	CASSESWVREVSTF
TRBJ2-7	TRBV19	TRBD2	NA	TGTGCCAGTAGTATACCCGGCGGGGGAGTCTACGAGCAGTACTTC	CASSIPGGGVYEQYF
TRBJ2-5	TRBV19	NA	NA	TGTGCCAGTAGTATTAGACATCCCCCCCAAGAGACCCAGTACTTC	CASSIRHPPQETQYF
TRBJ2-1	TRBV7-2	NA	NA	TGTGCCAGCAGCTCCCTAAGGGCGGTGGGTGAGCAGTTCTTC	CASSSLRAVGEQFF
TRBJ1-5	TRBV6-5	NA	few	TGTGCCAGCAGTACGGGCCCGAATCAGCCCCAGCATTTT	CASSTGPNQPQHF
TRBJ2-2	TRBV7-6	TRBD2	NA	TGTGCCAGCAGCTTTTGGACTAGCGGAGCCTCGAACACCGGGGAGCTGTTTTTT	CASSFWTSGASNTGELFF
TRBJ2-1	TRBV12-3/TRBV12-4	NA	NA	TGTGCCAGCAAAACCGAACGGGATGAGCAGTTCTTC	CASKTERDEQFF
TRBJ2-1	TRBV7-3	TRBD1	NA	TGTGCCAGCAGTTCCTCCGGGACAGGGGGCTATGAGCAGTTCTTC	CASSSSGTGGYEQFF
TRBJ1-3	TRBV7-8	NA	NA	TGTGCCAGCAGCCAGAGGCGGCTCCTGGCCGGAAACACCATATATTTT	CASSQRRLLAGNTIYF
TRBJ2-5	TRBV11-2	TRBD1	NA	TGTGCCAGCAGCTTCACAGGGGGCCAAGAGACCCAGTACTTC	CASSFTGGQETQYF
TRBJ1-2	TRBV28	NA	NA	TGTGCCAGCAGGGATAACACTAACTATGGCTACACCTTC	CASRDNTNYGYTF
TRBJ1-6	TRBV6-5	TRBD1	NA	TGTGCCAGCAGTCGGACAGGGGGAAACTCACCCCTCCACTTT	CASSRTGGNSPLHF
TRBJ1-1	TRBV11-3	TRBD1	once	TGTGCCAGCAGCTCACAGACAGGGGATTGGGCTTTCTTT	CASSSQTGDWAFF
TRBJ2-7	TRBV4-2	TRBD1	NA	TGTGCCAGCAGCCAAGGCCCGACAGGGGGCGCTTTCCAGCAGTACTTC	CASSQGPTGGAFQQYF
TRBJ1-4	TRBV27	TRBD1	NA	TGTGCCAGCGGGGGGGACAGGCGGGCTAATGAAAAACTGTTTTTT	CASGGDRRANEKLFF
TRBJ1-5	TRBV28	TRBD1	NA	TGTGCCAGCAGTTGGAGAGGGGCCCAGGGGGTACAGCCCCAGCATTTT	CASSWRGAQGVQPQHF
TRBJ2-3	TRBV5-6	NA	NA	TGTGCCAGCAGCTTGGCCCGCGGACCTAGCACAGATACGCAGTATTTT	CASSLARGPSTDTQYF
TRBJ1-6	TRBV19	NA	NA	TGTGCCAGTAGTAGTGGGTATGGTTCACCCCTCCACTTT	CASSSGYGSPLHF
TRBJ2-7	TRBV6-5	NA	NA	TGTGCCAGCAACCTTATGAGGACAGATTCCTACGAGCAGTACTTC	CASNLMRTDSYEQYF
TRBJ2-2	TRBV7-3	NA	few	TGTGCCAGCAGCTCGTATGACTCGGGGACCGGGGAGCTGTTTTTT	CASSSYDSGTGELFF
TRBJ2-5	TRBV30	NA	NA	TGTGCCTGGGCCCTGGGTGGGATCCAGTACTTC	CAWALGGIQYF
TRBJ2-1	TRBV27	TRBD2	NA	TGTGCCAGCAGTTTATGGGGACTATACAATGAGCAGTTCTTC	CASSLWGLYNEQFF
TRBJ1-2	TRBV9	NA	NA	TGTGCCAGCAGCGTAGGTCAGGGGAACTATGGCTACACCTTC	CASSVGQGNYGYTF
TRBJ1-6	TRBV4-1	NA	NA	TGCGCCAGCAGCCAAGATAGGGGCAGCTCCTATAATTCACCCCTCCACTTT	CASSQDRGSSYNSPLHF
TRBJ1-1	TRBV24-1	NA	NA	TGTGCCACCAGTGATGAACTGGGTACTGAAGCTTTCTTT	CATSDELGTEAFF
TRBJ1-1	TRBV19	NA	NA	TGTGCCAGTACACCATCCGGACAGACTTTAGTTGGCACTGAAGCTTTCTTT	CASTPSGQTLVGTEAFF
TRBJ2-2	TRBV7-6	TRBD1	NA	TGTGCCAGCAGCTGGACAGGGGGCGCTCGTGACGGGGAGCTGTTTTTT	CASSWTGGARDGELFF
TRBJ1-1	TRBV6-1	NA	few	TGTGCCAGCAGTGATTGGGGAACTAATGAAGCTTTCTTT	CASSDWGTNEAFF
TRBJ2-2	TRBV3-1/TRBV3-2	NA	NA	TGTGCCAGCAGGAAAGGGGGGACTGCCTCAGGGACCGGGGAGCTGTTTTTT	CASRKGGTASGTGELFF
TRBJ1-2	TRBV6-5	NA	NA	TGTGCCAGCAAGCGGGGGGAGGGGGGCGATGGCTACACCTTC	CASKRGEGGDGYTF
TRBJ1-3	TRBV5-4	NA	few	TGTGCCAGCAGCCTACAGGGTGGAAACACCATATATTTT	CASSLQGGNTIYF
TRBJ1-6	TRBV28	NA	NA	TGTGCCAGCAGTTCCGGGAGCTCCTATAATTCACCCCTCCACTTT	CASSSGSSYNSPLHF
TRBJ1-2	TRBV7-9	NA	once	TGTGCCAGCAGCTTCCCGGACTTGAACTATGGCTACACCTTC	CASSFPDLNYGYTF
TRBJ1-2	TRBV9	NA	NA	TGTGCCAGCAGCGTAGGGCAGAACTATGGCTACACCTTC	CASSVGQNYGYTF
TRBJ2-3	TRBV5-1	NA	NA	TGCGCCAGCAGCTTACGCGGGGTTCGCACAGATACGCAGTATTTT	CASSLRGVRTDTQYF
TRBJ1-1	TRBV10-3	NA	NA	TGTGCCATCAGTGAGGGGGCGGAGAACACTGAAGCTTTCTTT	CAISEGAENTEAFF
TRBJ1-6	TRBV5-4	TRBD1	NA	TGTGCCAGCAGCCGAACTCCGACAGGGGATAATTCACCCCTCCACTTT	CASSRTPTGDNSPLHF
TRBJ1-1	TRBV5-1	TRBD1	NA	TGCGCCAGCAGCGGAGGGACAGCGAACACTGAAGCTTTCTTT	CASSGGTANTEAFF